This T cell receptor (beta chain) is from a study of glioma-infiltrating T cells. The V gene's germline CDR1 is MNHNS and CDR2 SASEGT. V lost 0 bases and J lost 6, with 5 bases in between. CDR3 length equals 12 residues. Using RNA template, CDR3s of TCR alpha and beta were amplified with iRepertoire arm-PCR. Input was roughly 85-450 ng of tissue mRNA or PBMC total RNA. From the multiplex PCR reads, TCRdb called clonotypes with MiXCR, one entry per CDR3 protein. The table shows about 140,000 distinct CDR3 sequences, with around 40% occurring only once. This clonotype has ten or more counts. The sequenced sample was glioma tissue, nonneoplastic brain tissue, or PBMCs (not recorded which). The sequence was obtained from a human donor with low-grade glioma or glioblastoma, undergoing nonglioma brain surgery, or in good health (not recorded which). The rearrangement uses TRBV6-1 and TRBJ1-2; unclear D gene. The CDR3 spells CASSEAGNGYTF. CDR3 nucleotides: TGTGCCAGCAGTGAAGCTGGGAATGGCTACACCTTC.